This TCR beta chain was sequenced in a study of shared clonotypes between healthy human individuals. Study background: Researchers assigned three CD4 naive, three CD4 memory, two CD8 naive and one CD8 memory plate to each donor.

Every contributor of samples was a Caucasian grown-up residing in Nashville, Tennessee. Subsets obtained from CD4+ cells comprised CD45RA+ naive and CD45RA-negative memory cells. TCRdb keeps only in-frame clones here, not all; method: immunoSEQ multiplex PCR. The table includes about 2 million clones, about 95% detected once. A note on this clone: What it recognizes is unknown.

The V end lost 3 bases, the J end lost 1 base, and 10 bases lay between the germline ends. The germline gives CDR1 GTSNPN, CDR2 SVGIG (reference sequence). This CDR3 is 15 amino acids long. Study findings and constraints: Memory subsets generally showed smaller estimated richness than naive subsets did.

Input material: naive CD4+ T cells sorted from blood. As for subset: CD45RA+ positively selected. V is TRBV30 and J is TRBJ1-6; D is undetermined. This clonotype was sampled from a man aged 18 to 30 in good health. In nucleotides, the CDR3 is TGTGCCTGGAGCCCAGGAAATTCCTATAATTCACCCCTCCACTTT. Translating gives CAWSPGNSYNSPLHF.